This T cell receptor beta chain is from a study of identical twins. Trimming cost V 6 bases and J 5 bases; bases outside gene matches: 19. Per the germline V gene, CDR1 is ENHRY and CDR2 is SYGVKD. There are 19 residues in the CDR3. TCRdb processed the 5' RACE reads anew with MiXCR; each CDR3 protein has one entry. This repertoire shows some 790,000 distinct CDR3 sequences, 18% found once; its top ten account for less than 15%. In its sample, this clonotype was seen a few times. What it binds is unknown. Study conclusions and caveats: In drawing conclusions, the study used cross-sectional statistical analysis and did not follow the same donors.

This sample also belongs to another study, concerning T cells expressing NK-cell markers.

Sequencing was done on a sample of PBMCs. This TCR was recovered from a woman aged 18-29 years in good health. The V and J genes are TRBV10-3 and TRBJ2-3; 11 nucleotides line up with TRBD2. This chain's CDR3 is CAISDLAGGPKNLQDTQYF. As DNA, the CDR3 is TGTGCCATCAGCGACTTAGCGGGAGGGCCCAAGAACCTGCAAGATACGCAGTATTTT.